One sample yielded the 7 T cell receptor beta chains listed below, sequenced in a study of preoperative IRX-2 immunotherapy in early breast cancer. Treatment meaning: preoperative locoregional IRX-2 cytokine immunotherapy. Clones were sequenced by immunoSEQ multiplex PCR, and TCRdb holds only the in-frame ones, with some missing. The sample records approximately 100,000 clones, 86% being singletons. Material: tumor tissue, obtained after IRX-2 immunotherapy. The receptors come from a human donor with breast cancer.

The V and J genes are TRBV5-1 and TRBJ1-1; TRBD1 aligns across 9 bases. The CDR3 is 20 residues long. CDR1 is SGHRS, CDR2 YFSETQ, per germline. V gave up 4 bases and J gave up 4 bases; unmatched junction bases: 23. In DNA form, the CDR3 reads TGCGCCAGCAGCCCGGGACAGGGTCAAATCTGGGGGTTAGGCGGCACTGAAGCTTTCTTT. It encodes CASSPGQGQIWGLGGTEAFF.

The chain links TRBV11-3 to TRBJ1-5, with a weak D call TRBD1 (6 bases). Germline CDR1 is SGHNT and CDR2 is YENEEA. V lost 4 bases and J 1 base, leaving 14 bases between the germline ends. CDR3 size: 16 residues. CDR3 DNA: TGTGCCAGCAGCTCAGGTGGTGGACAGAGCAATCAGCCCCAGCATTTT. Translating gives CASSSGGGQSNQPQHF.

This clone was seen only a few times. V and J are TRBV19 and TRBJ2-5, with TRBD2 identical over 7 bases. The V and J ends lost 5 bases and 5 bases, in that order; junction bases with no gene match: 11. Germline CDR1 reads LNHDA; CDR2 reads SQIVND (reference sequence). The CDR3 totals 15 residues. The CDR3 is CASSPRTREGETQYF. CDR3 bases: TGTGCCAGTAGTCCACGGACTAGAGAAGGGGAGACCCAGTACTTC.

The V and J genes are TRBV5-1 and TRBJ2-7, with 7 bases identical to TRBD1. After removal of 0 bases from V and 2 bases from J, the junction contained 5 bases not matched to a gene. Germline loops: CDR1 SGHRS, CDR2 YFSETQ. The CDR3 runs to 15 residues. As DNA, the CDR3 is TGCGCCAGCAGCTTGGGTGGGACAGCGACCTACGAGCAGTACTTC. Translating it yields CASSLGGTATYEQYF.

This chain connects TRBV5-1 to TRBJ1-5; TRBD1 aligns across 7 bases. Looked up from germline, CDR1 is SGHRS and CDR2 is YFSETQ. V was pared by 4 bases and J by 2 bases, with 9 bases of the junction left unmatched. CDR3 length equals 16 residues. CDR3 in DNA: TGCGCCAGCAGCCCCACCCCCGGGACAGGCAATCAGCCCCAGCATTTT. The encoded protein is CASSPTPGTGNQPQHF.

V and J are TRBV11-3 and TRBJ2-1; D is unresolved. CDR3 length: 15 amino acids. Germline V gene data show CDR1 as SGHNT and CDR2 as YENEEA. With 2 bases removed from V and 0 bases from J, the gap between germline ends came to 8 bases. The chain's CDR3 is CASSLPQSSYNEQFF. The CDR3, as DNA: TGTGCCAGCAGCTTACCACAAAGCTCCTACAATGAGCAGTTCTTC.

V and J are TRBV19 and TRBJ1-2, with 8 bases that match TRBD1. Trimming at V came to 7 bases and at J to 3 bases, leaving 7 bases not matched to a gene. Germline CDR1 and CDR2: LNHDA and SQIVND (reference sequence). CDR3 length: 14 residues. CDR3 loop: CASNFRGRDYGYTF. In DNA, the CDR3 is TGTGCCAGTAACTTCAGGGGGCGTGACTATGGCTACACCTTC.